The clone carrying this T cell receptor (beta chain) has more than one count but fewer than ten. CDR3 size: 19 residues. Germline V gene data show CDR1 as LGHNA and CDR2 as YNFKEQ. With V trimmed by 0 bases and J by 12 bases, 21 bases remained unmatched. The data belong to a study of blood T cell repertoires in COVID-19. Sequencing used immunoSEQ multiplex PCR; TCRdb keeps in-frame clones, though not all of them. The top ten hold more than 6% of the sample, which has 90,000 to 150,000 clones, roughly nine tenths seen once. V and J are TRBV4-2 and TRBJ2-1, with 9 bases matching TRBD2. The receptor comes from a human donor in a cohort sampled during active COVID-19. Sequencing used peripheral blood. The CDR3 reads CASSQEWLASTMSGGWQFF. The CDR3 coding sequence is TGTGCCAGCAGCCAAGAGTGGCTAGCGTCTACAATGAGCGGGGGGTGGCAGTTCTTC.